This TCR beta chain came from a study of post-analysis software for immune sequencing data. This CDR3 has 14 residues. Germline assignment: CDR1 SGHTA and CDR2 FQGNSA. V lost 2 bases, J lost 4 bases, and 12 bases lay in between. About this clonotype itself: Its antigen is not identified.

Unique molecular identifiers tagged the TCR beta cDNA libraries. It was from approximately 0.91 to 9.4 million T cells that approximately 500,000 cDNA molecules came. TCRdb reprocessed the PCR reads with MiXCR, giving one entry per CDR3 protein. The table has 750,000 to 900,000 distinct CDR3 sequences, around 45% seen once. Study-wide findings and caveats: Analysis by F measure revealed that same-batch samples clustered strongly together. People with multiple sclerosis had a significantly lower normalized Chao1 diversity than controls did. Among 5 or 6 TRBV segments more frequent in patients than controls were TRBV5-6, TRBV5-1 and TRBV20-1.

This clonotype was obtained from a girl between 5 and 17 years old with multiple sclerosis. The V call is TRBV7-2, the J call TRBJ2-7; tentatively, D is TRBD1 (6 bases). The specimen was blood. CDR3 in amino acids: CASSLYGGGYEQYF. Written as DNA, the CDR3 is TGTGCCAGCAGCTTATATGGGGGCGGGTACGAGCAGTACTTC. Together with reference TRBV7-2 and TRBJ2-7, the CDR3 gives the full variable domain: GAGVSQSPSNKVTEKGKDVELRCDPISGHTALYWYRQSLGQGLEFLIYFQGNSAPDKSGLPSDRFSAERTGGSVSTLTIQRTQQEDSAVYLCASSLYGGGYEQYFGPGTRLTVT.